Each of the 3 T cell receptor beta chains below was sequenced from the same sample in a study of a mutant IDH1 vaccine in newly diagnosed glioma. The time point here: week 35, safety follow-up. Vaccinated patients received 300 ug of mutant IDH1 20-mer peptide per dose, with topical imiquimod. Sequencing was performed with immunoSEQ multiplex PCR; in TCRdb, only in-frame clones are kept and a portion is missing. The profile covers roughly 48,000 clones, with over 60% appearing a single time and 12% taken by the ten largest. These TCRs' antigens remain unknown. The source was PBMCs, collected from a glioma patient whose treatment included an IDH1 peptide vaccine. These receptors all stem from a man aged 35-49 years with glioma.

The rearrangement links TRBV7-2 to TRBJ2-5; no reliable D call. CDR1 SGHTA and CDR2 FQGNSA come from the germline V gene. This CDR3 contains 17 residues. The ends were cut back, 0 bases at V and 2 bases at J, with 16 bases in the middle. In DNA form, the CDR3 reads TGTGCCAGCAGCTTAGCGCTTGGATGGGATAATCAAGAGACCCAGTACTTC. It specifies CASSLALGWDNQETQYF. The whole variable domain, remainder taken from reference TRBV7-2 and TRBJ2-5, is GAGVSQSPSNKVTEKGKDVELRCDPISGHTALYWYRQSLGQGLEFLIYFQGNSAPDKSGLPSDRFSAERTGGSVSTLTIQRTQQEDSAVYLCASSLALGWDNQETQYFGPGTRLLVL.

Concerning this clone itself: A junction boundary mismatches the germline segment, possibly from a read error. Within the sample, other DNA sequences also encode this same CDR3. Here the CDR3 DNA reads TGCGCCAGTAGCCAAGAAGGTGCCGGGACTAATGAAAAACTGTTTTTT. This sequence encodes CASSQEGAGTNEKLFF. The chain is built from TRBV4-1 and TRBJ1-4; no definite D call. The length of the CDR3 is 16 residues. Germline V gene lookup returns CDR1 MGHRA and CDR2 YSYEKL.

This CDR3 is CASSSQGVSGELFF. The CDR3 bases are TGTGCCAGCAGCAGCCAGGGGGTGTCCGGGGAGCTGTTTTTT. V and J are TRBV9 and TRBJ2-2, with 7 nucleotides matching TRBD1. The CDR3 runs to 14 residues. The germline V gene has CDR1 SGDLS and CDR2 YYNGEE. The trim removed 4 bases at V and 6 bases at J, leaving 6 bases unmatched.